The clone carrying this T cell receptor beta chain was seen ten or more times. This entry comes from a study of T cells after yellow fever vaccination. Looked up from germline, CDR1 is LGHDT and CDR2 is YNNKEL (reference sequence). Trimming cost V 3 bases and J 3 bases, with 8 bases left between them. This CDR3 contains 14 residues. TCRdb independently ran MiXCR on the 5' RACE reads; one entry per CDR3 protein. The sample lists some 70,000 distinct CDR3 sequences, about 6% seen once, with roughly 35% in the top ten. The clonotype comes from a man between 18 and 35 years old who received the YFV17D yellow fever vaccine. The J gene is TRBJ2-2, the V gene TRBV3-1; no reliable D call. The sample was CD8+ T cells sorted from PBMCs, taken around 45 days after the first yellow fever vaccination. Here the CDR3 reads CASSHGHDTGELFF. DNA for the CDR3: TGTGCCAGCAGCCATGGGCACGACACCGGGGAGCTGTTTTTT.